A selection of T cell receptor beta chains follows, all from one sample in a study of shared T cell receptors in the human thymus. The protocol was immunoSEQ multiplex PCR, while the TCRdb copy is restricted to in-frame clones and leaves out a portion. The sample consists of hundreds of thousands of clones, more than 70% of them appearing once. These data are also associated with another study on human thymus T cells.

The sequenced material came from thymocytes. Receptors were obtained from a boy younger than two with a congenital heart defect. The CDR3 runs from the conserved cysteine through the conserved F or W. Each record gives: clone size, J gene, V gene, D gene, CDR3 protein, CDR3 DNA. D genes are given only for firm matches. Clone size is shown for a subset of rows, as once, few, many or a class of expanded clone.

- | TRBJ1-5 | TRBV4-1 | TRBD1 | CASSQVTGVINQPQHF | TGCGCCAGCAGCCAAGTTACAGGGGTCATCAATCAGCCCCAGCATTTT
- | TRBJ1-2 | TRBV5-1 | - | CASSLTGGSGYTF | TGCGCCAGCAGCTTGACAGGAGGGAGCGGCTACACCTTC
once | TRBJ1-5 | TRBV7-2 | TRBD1 | CASSLIVSGGPHQPQHF | TGTGCCAGCAGCTTAATTGTATCAGGGGGCCCCCATCAGCCCCAGCATTTT
- | TRBJ1-1 | TRBV6-5 | - | CASRDILNTEAFF | TGTGCCAGCAGAGACATATTGAACACTGAAGCTTTCTTT
few | TRBJ2-7 | TRBV28 | - | CASSFYDTLDEQYF | TGTGCCAGCAGTTTCTACGACACCCTGGACGAGCAGTACTTC
- | TRBJ1-5 | TRBV14 | TRBD1 | CASSRTGANQPQHF | TGTGCCAGCAGTAGGACAGGGGCAAATCAGCCCCAGCATTTT
- | TRBJ1-2 | TRBV4-1 | - | CASRYNSLTPYGYTF | TGCGCCAGCAGATACAACAGCTTAACACCCTATGGCTACACCTTC
- | TRBJ2-5 | TRBV7-6 | - | CASSVTGGASGETQYF | TGTGCCAGCAGCGTGACAGGAGGCGCCTCTGGGGAGACCCAGTACTTC
- | TRBJ1-4 | TRBV28 | - | CASSFGREKLFF | TGTGCCAGCAGTTTCGGTCGTGAAAAACTGTTTTTT
- | TRBJ1-6 | TRBV2 | TRBD1 | CASSEFLDRASSPLHF | TGTGCCAGCAGTGAATTCTTGGACAGGGCGTCTTCACCCCTCCACTTT
- | TRBJ1-1 | TRBV29-1 | TRBD1 | CSGQGGTEAFF | TGCAGCGGACAGGGGGGCACTGAAGCTTTCTTT
- | TRBJ2-2 | TRBV2 | TRBD1 | CASRDREILGELFF | TGTGCCAGCAGGGACAGGGAAATATTGGGGGAGCTGTTTTTT
- | TRBJ2-5 | TRBV11-2 | TRBD2 | CASSLASGGPQTQYF | TGTGCCAGCAGCTTAGCATCGGGGGGGCCCCAGACCCAGTACTTC
- | TRBJ2-3 | TRBV9 | - | CASSVVAGPNTDTQYF | TGTGCCAGCAGCGTAGTTGCAGGGCCCAACACAGATACGCAGTATTTT
few | TRBJ1-1 | TRBV14 | - | CASSPSGHITEAFF | TGTGCCAGCAGCCCCTCAGGACACATAACTGAAGCTTTCTTT
- | TRBJ1-5 | TRBV5-6 | - | CASSLKTDYSNQPQHF | TGTGCCAGCAGCTTAAAGACAGATTATAGCAATCAGCCCCAGCATTTT
- | TRBJ2-7 | TRBV11-2 | - | CASRGWRGSSYEQYF | TGTGCCAGCCGTGGTTGGCGGGGTTCCTCCTACGAGCAGTACTTC
few | TRBJ1-1 | TRBV29-1 | - | CSVEPDTEAFF | TGCAGCGTTGAACCGGACACTGAAGCTTTCTTT
- | TRBJ2-5 | TRBV28 | TRBD2 | CASSATGLAEETQYF | TGTGCCAGCAGTGCAACGGGACTAGCGGAAGAGACCCAGTACTTC
- | TRBJ1-2 | TRBV21-1 | - | CASSVHSYGYTF | TGTGCCAGCAGCGTACACAGTTATGGCTACACCTTC
- | TRBJ2-1 | TRBV5-1 | - | CASTLRGGRGKDEQFF | TGCGCCAGCACCCTTCGTGGGGGCAGGGGTAAGGATGAGCAGTTCTTC
- | TRBJ2-1 | TRBV9 | TRBD2 | CASSAPQAGGKDEQFF | TGTGCCAGCAGCGCCCCCCAAGCGGGGGGTAAAGATGAGCAGTTCTTC
- | TRBJ1-4 | TRBV4-2 | TRBD1 | CASSIKQGATNEKLFF | TGTGCCAGCAGCATTAAACAGGGGGCGACTAATGAAAAACTGTTTTTT
- | TRBJ2-5 | TRBV27 | TRBD1 | CASSRGRDRGKHQETQYF | TGTGCCAGCAGTAGGGGGAGGGACAGGGGAAAACACCAAGAGACCCAGTACTTC
- | TRBJ2-7 | TRBV28 | - | CASSILGLSFSYEQYF | TGTGCCAGCAGTATATTGGGACTTTCGTTCTCCTACGAGCAGTACTTC
- | TRBJ2-7 | TRBV28 | - | CASSSRQNPPYEQYF | TGTGCCAGCAGTTCTAGACAGAATCCCCCCTACGAGCAGTACTTC
- | TRBJ1-1 | TRBV5-5 | - | CASSFFGGMNTEAFF | TGTGCCAGCAGCTTTTTTGGGGGCATGAACACTGAAGCTTTCTTT
- | TRBJ2-2 | TRBV14 | TRBD2 | CASSQVGREVPGELFF | TGTGCCAGCAGCCAAGTTGGGCGGGAGGTGCCCGGGGAGCTGTTTTTT
- | TRBJ1-4 | TRBV7-2 | - | CASSLGQSTLATNEKLFF | TGTGCCAGCAGCTTAGGACAGAGCACACTTGCAACTAATGAAAAACTGTTTTTT
- | TRBJ2-2 | TRBV4-1 | TRBD1 | CASSPPDPLTGWSAGELFF | TGCGCCAGCAGCCCCCCCGATCCCTTGACAGGGTGGTCCGCCGGGGAGCTGTTTTTT
once | TRBJ1-2 | TRBV7-9 | TRBD1 | CASSLDRGLHGYTF | TGTGCCAGCAGCTTAGACAGGGGATTACATGGCTACACCTTC
- | TRBJ1-1 | TRBV10-2 | TRBD1 | CASSQTGEGGTEAFF | TGCGCCAGCAGTCAGACAGGGGAGGGTGGCACTGAAGCTTTCTTT
- | TRBJ2-7 | TRBV23-1 | TRBD2 | CASSLSTGGDYEQYF | TGCGCCAGCAGTCTTTCAACGGGAGGGGACTACGAGCAGTACTTC
- | TRBJ2-3 | TRBV27 | TRBD2 | CASSATEGLAGAFDADTQYF | TGTGCCAGCAGTGCCACAGAAGGACTAGCGGGGGCGTTTGACGCAGATACGCAGTATTTT
- | TRBJ1-5 | TRBV28 | - | CASSFLGRQGQGNQPQHF | TGTGCCAGCAGTTTCCTGGGGAGGCAGGGTCAGGGCAATCAGCCCCAGCATTTT
- | TRBJ1-2 | TRBV7-2 | - | CASSLAVVGGYTF | TGTGCCAGCAGCTTAGCGGTTGTCGGTGGCTACACCTTC
- | TRBJ2-7 | TRBV27 | TRBD1 | CASRTFRQGAYEQYF | TGTGCCAGCAGGACTTTCAGGCAGGGGGCCTACGAGCAGTACTTC
few | TRBJ1-1 | TRBV7-9 | - | CASSSQDSMNTEAFF | TGTGCCAGCAGCTCACAGGATTCCATGAACACTGAAGCTTTCTTT
- | TRBJ2-2 | TRBV12-5 | - | CASGLPGELFF | TGTGCTAGTGGTTTGCCGGGGGAGCTGTTTTTT
few | TRBJ1-3 | TRBV4-1 | - | CASSQDLVGRGSGNTIYF | TGCGCCAGCAGCCAAGATCTGGTGGGAAGGGGCTCCGGAAACACCATATATTTT
- | TRBJ2-2 | TRBV30 | - | CAWSPQGAGELFF | TGTGCCTGGAGTCCACAGGGCGCCGGGGAGCTGTTTTTT
- | TRBJ1-6 | TRBV27 | TRBD1 | CASSRPGQGSPLHF | TGTGCCAGCAGTCGACCCGGACAGGGTTCACCCCTCCACTTT
few | TRBJ2-2 | TRBV5-1 | - | CASSPVGGRNTGELFF | TGCGCCAGCAGTCCGGTGGGGGGAAGGAACACCGGGGAGCTGTTTTTT
- | TRBJ2-3 | TRBV7-8 | TRBD2 | CASSLPGGGNTDTQYF | TGTGCCAGCAGCTTACCGGGAGGGGGGAACACAGATACGCAGTATTTT
once | TRBJ2-1 | TRBV5-8 | TRBD2 | CASSLIGLAGGNEQFF | TGTGCCAGCAGCCTGATCGGACTAGCGGGGGGCAATGAGCAGTTCTTC
- | TRBJ2-1 | TRBV27 | TRBD2 | CASSPGTSGRAYNEQFF | TGTGCCAGCAGTCCCGGGACTAGCGGGAGGGCCTACAATGAGCAGTTCTTC
- | TRBJ2-7 | TRBV11-2 | TRBD2 | CASSLRPSGILYEQYF | TGTGCCAGCAGCTTAAGGCCCAGCGGGATCCTCTACGAGCAGTACTTC
- | TRBJ1-4 | TRBV19 | TRBD1 | CASSIDRGWEEKLFF | TGTGCCAGTAGTATCGACAGGGGCTGGGAGGAAAAACTGTTTTTT